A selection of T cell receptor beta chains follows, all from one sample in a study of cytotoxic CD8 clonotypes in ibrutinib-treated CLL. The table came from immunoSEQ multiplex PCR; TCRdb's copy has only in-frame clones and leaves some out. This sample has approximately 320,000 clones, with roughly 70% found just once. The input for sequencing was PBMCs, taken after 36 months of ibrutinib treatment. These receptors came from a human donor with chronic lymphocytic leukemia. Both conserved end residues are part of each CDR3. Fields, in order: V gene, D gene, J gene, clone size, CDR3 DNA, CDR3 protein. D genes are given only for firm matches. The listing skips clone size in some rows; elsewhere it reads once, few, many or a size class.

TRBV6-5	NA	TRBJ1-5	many	TGTGCCAGCCGCCTCGGGCCTCTCGGTACCCAGCATTTT	CASRLGPLGTQHF
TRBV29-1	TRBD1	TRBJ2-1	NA	TGCAGCGTCAAGGACAGGGGATATTACAATGAGCAGTTCTTC	CSVKDRGYYNEQFF
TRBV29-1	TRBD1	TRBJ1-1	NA	TGCAGCGTCTCCACAGGGGGCAACACTGAAGCTTTCTTT	CSVSTGGNTEAFF
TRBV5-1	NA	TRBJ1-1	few	TGCGCCAGCAGCTTACTAGGGCCCAATGAAGCTTTCTTT	CASSLLGPNEAFF
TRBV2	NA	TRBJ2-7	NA	TGTGCCAGCCGGTATCGGCAGGTGGCCGAGCAGTACTTC	CASRYRQVAEQYF
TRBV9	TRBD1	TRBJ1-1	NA	TGTGCCAGCAGCCCCAAGGACAGGGGTCGGAACACTGAAGCTTTCTTT	CASSPKDRGRNTEAFF
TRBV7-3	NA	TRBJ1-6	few	TGTGCCAGCAGCTCCCGTCCGGGAGGCGATTCACCCCTCCACTTT	CASSSRPGGDSPLHF
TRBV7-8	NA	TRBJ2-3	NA	TGTGCCAGCAGCCCCCCCCCGGACACAGCCACAGATACGCAGTATTTT	CASSPPPDTATDTQYF
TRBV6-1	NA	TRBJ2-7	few	TGTGCCAGCAGTGCGGTTGGATACGAGCAGTACTTC	CASSAVGYEQYF
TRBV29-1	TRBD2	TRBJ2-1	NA	TGCAGCCCCGAGTGGCTAGCGGGAAGTGATGAGCAGTTCTTC	CSPEWLAGSDEQFF
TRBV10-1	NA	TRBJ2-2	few	TGCGCCAGCAGAGGGGTGAACGGGGAGCTGTTTTTT	CASRGVNGELFF
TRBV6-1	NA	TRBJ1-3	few	TGTGCCAGCAGAGAGGACTCTTTTTACATGGACACCATATATTTT	CASREDSFYMDTIYF
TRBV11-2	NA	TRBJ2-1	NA	TGTGCCAGCAGCTTAAACGCAGGGGTGGCTGAGCAGTTCTTC	CASSLNAGVAEQFF
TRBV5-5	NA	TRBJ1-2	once	TGTGCCAGCAGCCTCTACAGCACTACTGCTAACTATGGCTACACCTTC	CASSLYSTTANYGYTF
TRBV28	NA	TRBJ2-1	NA	TGTGCCAGCACCGGAGGATCCCACTCCTACAATGAGCAGTTCTTC	CASTGGSHSYNEQFF
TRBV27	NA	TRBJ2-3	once	TGTGCCAGCAGTTTAGGTACTGCCTCTAGCACAGATACGCAGTATTTT	CASSLGTASSTDTQYF
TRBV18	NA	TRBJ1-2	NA	TGTGCCAGCTCACCGCTACAGGACAACTATGGCTACACCTTC	CASSPLQDNYGYTF
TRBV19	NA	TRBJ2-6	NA	TGTGCCAGTAGTATCAGAACGGGCGGCTCTGGGGCCAACGTCCTGACTTTC	CASSIRTGGSGANVLTF
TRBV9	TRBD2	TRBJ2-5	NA	TGTGCCAGCAGCGTAGGATCGACTAGCGGGGGGCAAGAGACCCAGTACTTC	CASSVGSTSGGQETQYF
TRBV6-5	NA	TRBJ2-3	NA	TGTGCCAGCAGTTATGTCTTAGCAGCAGATACGCAGTATTTT	CASSYVLAADTQYF
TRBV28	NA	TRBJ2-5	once	TGTGCCAGCAGTACAGGGATTGTGGAGACCCAGTACTTC	CASSTGIVETQYF
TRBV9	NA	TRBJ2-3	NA	TGTGCCAGCAGCGAGGGGGACTTACGCACAGATACGCAGTATTTT	CASSEGDLRTDTQYF
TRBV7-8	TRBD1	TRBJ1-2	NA	TGTGCCAGCAGCTTAGTTCCAAGGTTTTCAGGGGGCGCCTTCTATGGCTACACCTTC	CASSLVPRFSGGAFYGYTF
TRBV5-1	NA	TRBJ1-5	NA	TGCGCCAGCAGCTCGCCTCAGGGTAGCCAGCCCCAGCATTTT	CASSSPQGSQPQHF
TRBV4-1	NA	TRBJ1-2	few	TGCGCCAGCAGCCAAGGGGACCTTTCCCACTATGGCTACACCTTC	CASSQGDLSHYGYTF
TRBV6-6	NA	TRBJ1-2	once	TGTGCCAGCAGTTCCAGACAGGAGGTTGGCTACACCTTC	CASSSRQEVGYTF
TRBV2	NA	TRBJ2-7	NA	TGTGCCAGCAGTGACCTACAGGGTCGGAGCCCCTACGAGCAGTACTTC	CASSDLQGRSPYEQYF
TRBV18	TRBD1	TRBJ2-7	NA	TGTGCCAGCTCACCACTCCAGGGGGCGGCCTACGAGCAGTACTTC	CASSPLQGAAYEQYF
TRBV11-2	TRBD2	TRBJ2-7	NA	TGTGCCAGCAGCTCGCTAGCGGGAGTCTACGAGCAGTACTTC	CASSSLAGVYEQYF
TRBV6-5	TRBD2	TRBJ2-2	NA	TGTGCCAGCAGTTACGGGGCGGGAGGGACCGGGGAGCTGTTTTTT	CASSYGAGGTGELFF
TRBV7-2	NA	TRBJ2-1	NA	TGTGCCAGCAGCTTACGCTTTTCTGCGGGACTCGTATACAATGAGCAGTTCTTC	CASSLRFSAGLVYNEQFF
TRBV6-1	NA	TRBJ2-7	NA	TGTGCCAGCAGTGAAGGGCTACAGACCTACGAGCAGTACTTC	CASSEGLQTYEQYF
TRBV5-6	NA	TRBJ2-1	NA	TGTGCCAGCAGCTCGGGATACAATGAGCAGTTCTTC	CASSSGYNEQFF